This T cell receptor (beta chain) was retrieved from a study of response to subunit inactivated influenza vaccine. Germline-derived CDR1 and CDR2 are SGHTA and FQGNSA. V lost 4 bases to trimming and J lost 6 bases; unmatched junction nucleotides: 11. The CDR3 is 16 amino acids. Regarding the study as a whole: Authors suggested few new T cells are recruited by each seasonal influenza vaccination.

MiXCR was run by TCRdb on the RT-PCR reads, yielding one entry per CDR3 protein. The data show approximately 730,000 distinct CDR3 sequences, about 15% seen once. About this clonotype: The target antigen is unknown.

The TCR comes from a man aged 50-59 years who received an inactivated influenza vaccine. Sequenced here: PBMCs from blood, sampled 14 to 15 days before vaccination. This chain connects TRBV7-2 to TRBJ1-5, with 8 bases that match TRBD1. CDR3 sequence reads: CASSSSSTGGFQPQHF. For the CDR3, the DNA is TGTGCCAGCAGCTCCTCCTCTACAGGGGGGTTTCAGCCCCAGCATTTT.